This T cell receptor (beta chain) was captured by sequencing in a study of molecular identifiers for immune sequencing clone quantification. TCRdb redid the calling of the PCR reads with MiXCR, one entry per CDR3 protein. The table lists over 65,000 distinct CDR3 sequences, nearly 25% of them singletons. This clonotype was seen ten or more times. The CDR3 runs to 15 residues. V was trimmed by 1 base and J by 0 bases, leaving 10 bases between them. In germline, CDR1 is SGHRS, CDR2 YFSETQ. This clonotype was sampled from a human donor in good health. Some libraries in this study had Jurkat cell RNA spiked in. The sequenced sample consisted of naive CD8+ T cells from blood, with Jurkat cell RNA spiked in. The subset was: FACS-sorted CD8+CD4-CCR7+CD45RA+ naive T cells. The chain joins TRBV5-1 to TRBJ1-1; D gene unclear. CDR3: CASSLSGPMNTEAFF. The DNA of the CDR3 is TGCGCCAGCAGCTTGAGTGGGCCTATGAACACTGAAGCTTTCTTT. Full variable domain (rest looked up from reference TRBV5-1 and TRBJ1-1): KAGVTQTPRYLIKTRGQQVTLSCSPISGHRSVSWYQQTPGQGLQFLFEYFSETQRNKGNFPGRFSGRQFSNSRSEMNVSTLELGDSALYLCASSLSGPMNTEAFFGQGTRLTVV.